This T cell receptor beta chain emerged from a study of neurological immune-mediated disorders. Study-wide results and caveats: HTLV-1-associated myelopathy had the most TCR clonal expansion, while multiple sclerosis had the least, a level that fell below healthy controls. Among expanded clones, no CDR3 amino acid sequences were shared across subjects, a pattern suggesting private repertoires in all groups.

CDR3 size: 13 residues. In germline, CDR1 is SGHTA, CDR2 FQGNSA. V shed 6 bases and J shed 4 bases, with 12 bases lying between them. 5'RACE employing 10-nucleotide random UMIs yielded the cDNA. Using its own MiXCR run on the 5' RACE reads, TCRdb lists one record per CDR3 protein. The table includes some 87,000 distinct CDR3 sequences, about 13% detected once. Many counts were recorded for this clonotype. No antigen is known for it. Time point indicated: longitudinal time-point 2. This chain connects TRBV7-2 to TRBJ1-2, with D maybe TRBD1 (6 bases). This clonotype was sampled from a female donor with HTLV-1-associated myelopathy (HAM/TSP). Material: PBMCs. This CDR3 reads CASRQGAPYGYTF. The CDR3, as DNA: TGTGCCAGCAGACAGGGCGCGCCCTATGGCTACACCTTC.